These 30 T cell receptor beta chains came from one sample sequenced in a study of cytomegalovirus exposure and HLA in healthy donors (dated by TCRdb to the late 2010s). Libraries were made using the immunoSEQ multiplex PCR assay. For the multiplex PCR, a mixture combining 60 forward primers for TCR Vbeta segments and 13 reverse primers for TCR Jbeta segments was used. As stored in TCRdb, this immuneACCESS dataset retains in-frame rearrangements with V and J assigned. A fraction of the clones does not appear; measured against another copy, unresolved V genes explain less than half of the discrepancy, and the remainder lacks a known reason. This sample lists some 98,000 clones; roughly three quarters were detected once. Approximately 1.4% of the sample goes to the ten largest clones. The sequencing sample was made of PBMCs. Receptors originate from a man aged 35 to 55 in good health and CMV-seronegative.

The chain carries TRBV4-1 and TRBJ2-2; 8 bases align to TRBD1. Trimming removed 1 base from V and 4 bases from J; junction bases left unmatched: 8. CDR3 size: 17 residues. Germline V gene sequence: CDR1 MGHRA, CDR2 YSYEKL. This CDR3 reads CASSQGPGQASTGELFF. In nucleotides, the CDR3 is TGCGCCAGCAGCCAAGGACCGGGACAGGCGTCCACCGGGGAGCTGTTTTTT.

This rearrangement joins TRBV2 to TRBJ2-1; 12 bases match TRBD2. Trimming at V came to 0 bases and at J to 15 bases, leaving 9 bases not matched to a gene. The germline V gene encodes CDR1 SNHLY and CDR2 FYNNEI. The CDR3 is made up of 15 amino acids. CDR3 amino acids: CASSEAGLAGGPWFF. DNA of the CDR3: TGTGCCAGCAGTGAAGCAGGGCTAGCGGGGGGGCCGTGGTTCTTC.

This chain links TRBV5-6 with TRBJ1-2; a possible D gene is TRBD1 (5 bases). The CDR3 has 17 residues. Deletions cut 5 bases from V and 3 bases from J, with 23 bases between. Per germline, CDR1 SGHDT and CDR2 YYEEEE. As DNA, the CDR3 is TGTGCCAGCAGTCTTATACAAGACAGAAGAGCTTACTATGGCTACACCTTC. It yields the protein CASSLIQDRRAYYGYTF.

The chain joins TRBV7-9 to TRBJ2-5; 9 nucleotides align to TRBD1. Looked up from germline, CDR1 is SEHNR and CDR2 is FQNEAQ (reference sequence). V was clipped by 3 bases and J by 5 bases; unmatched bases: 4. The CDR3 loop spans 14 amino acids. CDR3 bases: TGTGCCAGCAGCTTCGGACAGGGGAGGGAGACCCAGTACTTC. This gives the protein CASSFGQGRETQYF.

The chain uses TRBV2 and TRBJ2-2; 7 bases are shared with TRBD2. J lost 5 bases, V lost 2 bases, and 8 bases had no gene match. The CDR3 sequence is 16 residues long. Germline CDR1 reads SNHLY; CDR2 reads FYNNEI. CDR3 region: CASSEQRGPRTGELFF. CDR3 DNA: TGTGCCAGCAGTGAACAGCGGGGCCCGCGAACCGGGGAGCTGTTTTTT.

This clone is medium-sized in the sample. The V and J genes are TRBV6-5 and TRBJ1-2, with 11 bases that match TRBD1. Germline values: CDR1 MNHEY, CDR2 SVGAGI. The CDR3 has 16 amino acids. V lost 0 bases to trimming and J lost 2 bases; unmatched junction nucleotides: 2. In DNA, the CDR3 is TGTGCCAGCAGTTACTCGAGGACAGGGGGCAACTATGGCTACACCTTC. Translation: CASSYSRTGGNYGYTF.

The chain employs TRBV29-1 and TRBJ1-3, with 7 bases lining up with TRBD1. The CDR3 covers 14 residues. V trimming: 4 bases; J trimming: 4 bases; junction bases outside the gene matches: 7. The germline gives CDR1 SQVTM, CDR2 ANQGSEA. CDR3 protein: CSVARGSPGNTIYF. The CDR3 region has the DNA TGCAGCGTTGCCAGGGGGAGTCCCGGAAACACCATATATTTT.

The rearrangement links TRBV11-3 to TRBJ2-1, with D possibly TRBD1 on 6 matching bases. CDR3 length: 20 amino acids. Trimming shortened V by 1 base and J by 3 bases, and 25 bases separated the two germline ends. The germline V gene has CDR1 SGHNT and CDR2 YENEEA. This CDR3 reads CASSLGNWGRGDSNYNEQFF. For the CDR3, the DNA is TGTGCCAGCAGCTTAGGCAATTGGGGCAGGGGTGACTCTAACTACAATGAGCAGTTCTTC.

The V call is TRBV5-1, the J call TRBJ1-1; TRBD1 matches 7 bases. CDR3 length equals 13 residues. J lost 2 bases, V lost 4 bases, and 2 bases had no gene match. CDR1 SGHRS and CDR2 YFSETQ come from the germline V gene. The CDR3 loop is CASSRQGNTEAFF. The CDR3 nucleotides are TGCGCCAGCAGCAGACAGGGAAACACTGAAGCTTTCTTT.

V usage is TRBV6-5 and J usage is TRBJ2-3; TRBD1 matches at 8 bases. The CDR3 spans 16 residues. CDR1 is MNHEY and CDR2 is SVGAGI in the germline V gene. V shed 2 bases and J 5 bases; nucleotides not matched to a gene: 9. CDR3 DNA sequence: TGTGCCAGCAGTTACCTTTCAGGGGGCGGTAAAGATACGCAGTATTTT. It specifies CASSYLSGGGKDTQYF.

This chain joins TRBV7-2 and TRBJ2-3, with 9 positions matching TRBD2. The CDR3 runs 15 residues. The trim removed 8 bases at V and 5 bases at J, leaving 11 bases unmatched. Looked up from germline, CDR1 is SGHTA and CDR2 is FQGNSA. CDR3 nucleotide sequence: TGTGCCAGCGCGGGGCTAGCGGGGATAAGAGATACGCAGTATTTT. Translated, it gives CASAGLAGIRDTQYF.

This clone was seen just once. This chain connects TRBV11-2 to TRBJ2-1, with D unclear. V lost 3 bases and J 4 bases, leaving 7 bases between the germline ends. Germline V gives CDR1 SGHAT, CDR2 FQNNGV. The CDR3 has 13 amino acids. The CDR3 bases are TGTGCCAGCAGCTTGGCAGAATACAATGAGCAGTTCTTC. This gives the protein CASSLAEYNEQFF.

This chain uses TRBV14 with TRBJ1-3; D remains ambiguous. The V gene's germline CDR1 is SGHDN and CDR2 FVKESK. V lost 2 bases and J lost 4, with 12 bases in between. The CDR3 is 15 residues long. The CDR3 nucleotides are TGTGCCAGCAGCCAACTCCAGGCGAAAGGAAACACCATATATTTT. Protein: CASSQLQAKGNTIYF. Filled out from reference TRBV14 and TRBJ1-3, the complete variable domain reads EAGVTQFPSHSVIEKGQTVTLRCDPISGHDNLYWYRRVMGKEIKFLLHFVKESKQDESGMPNNRFLAERTGGTYSTLKVQPAELEDSGVYFCASSQLQAKGNTIYFGEGSWLTVV.

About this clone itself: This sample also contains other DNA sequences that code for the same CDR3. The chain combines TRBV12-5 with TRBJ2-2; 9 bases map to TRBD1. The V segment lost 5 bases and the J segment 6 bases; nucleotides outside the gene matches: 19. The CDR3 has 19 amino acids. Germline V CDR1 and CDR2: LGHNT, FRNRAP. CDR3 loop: CASGTGEKTGQGKAGELFF. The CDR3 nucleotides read TGTGCTAGTGGTACAGGGGAAAAAACGGGACAGGGTAAGGCCGGGGAGCTGTTTTTT.

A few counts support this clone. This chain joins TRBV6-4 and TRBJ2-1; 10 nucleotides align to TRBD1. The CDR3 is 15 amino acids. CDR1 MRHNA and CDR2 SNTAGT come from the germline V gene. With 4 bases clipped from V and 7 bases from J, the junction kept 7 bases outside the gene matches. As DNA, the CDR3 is TGTGCCAGCAGTGGCGGGGGACAGGGGTCAAATGAGCAGTTCTTC. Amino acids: CASSGGGQGSNEQFF.

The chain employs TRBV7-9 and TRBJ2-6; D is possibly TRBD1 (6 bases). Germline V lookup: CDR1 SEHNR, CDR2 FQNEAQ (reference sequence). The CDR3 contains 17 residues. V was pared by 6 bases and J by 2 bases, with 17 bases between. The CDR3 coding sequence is TGTGCCAGCAGTAACAGGGTTTGGAGGCCTGGGGCCAACGTCCTGACTTTC. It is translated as CASSNRVWRPGANVLTF.

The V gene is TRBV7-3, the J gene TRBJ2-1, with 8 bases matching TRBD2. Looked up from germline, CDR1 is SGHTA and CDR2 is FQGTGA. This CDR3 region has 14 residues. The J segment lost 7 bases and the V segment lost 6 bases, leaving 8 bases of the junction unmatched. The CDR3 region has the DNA TGTGCCAGCAGTCCTGGCGGGGGGTGGAATGAGCAGTTCTTC. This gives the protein CASSPGGGWNEQFF.

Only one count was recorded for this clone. The chain's CDR3 is CASRTGNTEAFF. The CDR3 DNA follows: TGTGCCAGCAGGACAGGGAACACTGAAGCTTTCTTT. The rearrangement uses TRBV25-1 and TRBJ1-1; tentative D call: TRBD1 (6 bases). Germline V CDR1 and CDR2: MGHDK, SYGVNS. V was trimmed by 6 bases and J by 1 base, leaving 6 bases between them. CDR3 size: 12 residues.

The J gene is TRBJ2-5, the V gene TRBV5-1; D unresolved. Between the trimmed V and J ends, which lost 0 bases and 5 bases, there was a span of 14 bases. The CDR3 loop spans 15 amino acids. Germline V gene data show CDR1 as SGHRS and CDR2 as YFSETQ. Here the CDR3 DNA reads TGCGCCAGCAGCTTGGGAGCCTCCGAAGCGGAGACCCAGTACTTC. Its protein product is CASSLGASEAETQYF. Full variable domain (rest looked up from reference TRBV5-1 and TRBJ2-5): KAGVTQTPRYLIKTRGQQVTLSCSPISGHRSVSWYQQTPGQGLQFLFEYFSETQRNKGNFPGRFSGRQFSNSRSEMNVSTLELGDSALYLCASSLGASEAETQYFGPGTRLLVL.

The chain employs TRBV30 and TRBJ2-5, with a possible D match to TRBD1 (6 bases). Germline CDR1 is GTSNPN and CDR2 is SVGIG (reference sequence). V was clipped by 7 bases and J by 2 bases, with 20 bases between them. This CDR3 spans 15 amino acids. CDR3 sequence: CASTPPTGLQETQYF. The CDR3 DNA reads TGTGCCTCAACGCCCCCGACAGGACTTCAAGAGACCCAGTACTTC.

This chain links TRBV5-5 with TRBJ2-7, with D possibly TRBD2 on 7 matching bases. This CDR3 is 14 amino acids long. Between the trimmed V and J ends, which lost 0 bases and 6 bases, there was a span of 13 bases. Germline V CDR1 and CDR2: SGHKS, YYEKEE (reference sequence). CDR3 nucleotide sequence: TGTGCCAGCAGCTTGGTCGGGGGGCGGAGCGAGCAGTACTTC. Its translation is CASSLVGGRSEQYF.

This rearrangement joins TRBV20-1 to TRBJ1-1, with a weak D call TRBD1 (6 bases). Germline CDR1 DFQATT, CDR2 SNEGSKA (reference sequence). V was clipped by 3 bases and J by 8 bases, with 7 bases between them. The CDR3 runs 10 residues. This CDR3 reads CSASRGEAFF. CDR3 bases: TGCAGTGCTAGCAGGGGAGAAGCTTTCTTT.

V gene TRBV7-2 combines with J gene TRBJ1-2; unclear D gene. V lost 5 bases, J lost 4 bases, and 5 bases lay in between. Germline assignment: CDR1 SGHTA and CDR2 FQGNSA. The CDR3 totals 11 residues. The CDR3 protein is CASSTFYGYTF. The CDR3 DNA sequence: TGTGCCAGCAGCACTTTCTATGGCTACACCTTC.

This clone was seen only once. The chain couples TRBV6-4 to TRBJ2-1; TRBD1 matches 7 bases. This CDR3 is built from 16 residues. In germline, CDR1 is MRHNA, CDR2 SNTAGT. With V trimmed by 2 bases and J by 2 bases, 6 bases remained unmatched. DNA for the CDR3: TGTGCCAGCAGTGACAGGATGACAGGGACCTACAATGAGCAGTTCTTC. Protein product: CASSDRMTGTYNEQFF.

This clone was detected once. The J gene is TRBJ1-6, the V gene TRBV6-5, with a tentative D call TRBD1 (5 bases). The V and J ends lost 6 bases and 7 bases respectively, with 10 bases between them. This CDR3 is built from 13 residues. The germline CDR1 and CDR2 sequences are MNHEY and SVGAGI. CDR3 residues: CASSREANSPLHF. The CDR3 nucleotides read TGTGCCAGCAGCAGGGAGGCGAATTCACCCCTCCACTTT.

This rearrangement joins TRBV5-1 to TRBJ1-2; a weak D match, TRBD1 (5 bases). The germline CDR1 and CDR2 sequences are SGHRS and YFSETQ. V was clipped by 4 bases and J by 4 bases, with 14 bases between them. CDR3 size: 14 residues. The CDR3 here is CASSPRIGGYGYTF. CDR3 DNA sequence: TGCGCCAGCAGCCCGCGAATCGGGGGCTATGGCTACACCTTC.

CDR3 DNA: TGTGCCAGCAGCTTAGCCGGGCGGACTAGCGGGGTGTACGAGCAGTACTTC. The encoded protein is CASSLAGRTSGVYEQYF. The chain links TRBV7-9 to TRBJ2-7; 12 positions match TRBD2. CDR3 length: 17 residues. The V gene's germline CDR1 is SEHNR and CDR2 FQNEAQ (reference sequence). V shed 0 bases, J shed 4 bases, and the junction held 7 bases outside the gene matches.

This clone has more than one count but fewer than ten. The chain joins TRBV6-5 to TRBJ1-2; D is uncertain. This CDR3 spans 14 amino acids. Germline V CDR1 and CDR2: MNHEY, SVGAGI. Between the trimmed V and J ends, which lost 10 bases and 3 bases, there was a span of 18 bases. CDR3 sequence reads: CATRGQATYYGYTF. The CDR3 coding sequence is TGTGCCACCCGAGGGCAGGCAACTTACTATGGCTACACCTTC.

In DNA, the CDR3 is TGTGCCAGCAGCTCCTGGACAGGCGAGCAGTACTTC. It codes for CASSSWTGEQYF. The rearrangement links TRBV11-1 to TRBJ2-7; 7 bases map to TRBD1. CDR1 is SGHAT, CDR2 FQDESV, per germline (reference sequence). The V gene end was trimmed by 4 bases and the J gene end by 6 bases; junction bases not matched to a gene: 3. The CDR3 is made up of 12 amino acids.

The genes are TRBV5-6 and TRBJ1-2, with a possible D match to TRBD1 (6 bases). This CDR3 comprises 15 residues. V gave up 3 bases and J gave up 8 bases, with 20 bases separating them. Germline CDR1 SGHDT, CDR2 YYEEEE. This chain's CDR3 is CASSSRGQGPRGYTF. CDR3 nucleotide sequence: TGTGCCAGCAGCTCCAGGGGTCAGGGACCTCGGGGCTACACCTTC.